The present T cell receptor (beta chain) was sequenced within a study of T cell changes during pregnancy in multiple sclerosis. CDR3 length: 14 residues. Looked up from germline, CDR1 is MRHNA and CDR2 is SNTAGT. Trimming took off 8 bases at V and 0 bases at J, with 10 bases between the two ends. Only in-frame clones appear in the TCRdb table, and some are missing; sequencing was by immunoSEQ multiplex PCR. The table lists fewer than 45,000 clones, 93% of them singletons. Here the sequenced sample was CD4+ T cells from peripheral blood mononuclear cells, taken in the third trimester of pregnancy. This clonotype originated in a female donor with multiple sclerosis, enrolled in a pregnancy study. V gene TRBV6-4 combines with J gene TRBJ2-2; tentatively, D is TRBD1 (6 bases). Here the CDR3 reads CASSGTTNTGELFF. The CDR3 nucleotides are TGTGCCAGCTCTGGGACAACGAACACCGGGGAGCTGTTTTTT.